The entry that follows covers one T cell receptor (beta chain) sequence. Repertoires were generated with immunoSEQ multiplex PCR, while TCRdb's copy carries only in-frame clones and drops some. This table has around 120,000 clones, over 80% appearing once. This sample stems from a study of blood T cell repertoires in COVID-19. V lost 9 bases and J lost 5; bases outside the gene matches: 5. CDR3 size: 13 residues. Germline V gene sequence: CDR1 MNHEY, CDR2 SVGAGI. This TCR came from a man aged 25 to 45 with acute or convalescent COVID-19. Sequenced sample: peripheral blood. The rearrangement uses TRBV6-5 and TRBJ2-7; TRBD2 aligns across 12 bases. The CDR3 DNA reads as TGTGCCAGACTAGCGGGAGGTCCCCACGAGCAGTACGTC. Protein sequence: CARLAGGPHEQYV.